One and the same sample provided the 27 T cell receptor beta chains below, sequenced in a study of a mutant IDH1 vaccine in newly diagnosed glioma. The protocol was immunoSEQ multiplex PCR, while the TCRdb copy is restricted to in-frame clones and leaves out a portion. The sample carries nearly 50,000 clones, more than 80% recorded once. Time point given: baseline, week 1 (first vaccination visit). Described treatment: pre-vaccination baseline after standard-of-care therapy. The sequences come from PBMCs, collected from a glioma patient treated with radiotherapy, temozolomide or both. The receptors were sampled from a man in his forties with glioma.

V and J are TRBV27 and TRBJ1-3; no definite D call. Germline V gene lookup returns CDR1 MNHEY and CDR2 SMNVEV (reference sequence). This CDR3 has 14 amino acids. Between the trimmed V and J ends, which lost 5 bases and 0 bases, there was a span of 8 bases. CDR3 nucleotide sequence: TGTGCCAGCAGTCCACATGTCTCTGGAAACACCATATATTTT. Protein: CASSPHVSGNTIYF.

The chain links TRBV10-1 to TRBJ2-4; no reliable D call. The CDR3 has 17 amino acids. The germline V gene has CDR1 WNHNN and CDR2 SYGVQD (reference sequence). V was cut by 11 bases and J by 0 bases, with 23 bases left in between. CDR3 in amino acids: CAAKKPNYRLAKNIQYF. DNA for the CDR3: TGCGCCGCAAAAAAGCCCAACTACCGACTAGCCAAAAACATTCAGTACTTC.

This rearrangement joins TRBV19 to TRBJ2-7; D unclear. CDR3 length: 13 amino acids. Germline V lookup: CDR1 LNHDA, CDR2 SQIVND (reference sequence). Trimming took 6 bases from V and 1 from J, leaving 10 bases between them. CDR3 region: CASSPQQSYEQYF. The CDR3 DNA is TGTGCCAGTAGCCCCCAACAGTCCTACGAGCAGTACTTC.

This chain joins TRBV19 and TRBJ2-1; perhaps TRBD1 as D (6 bases). This CDR3 contains 15 residues. Germline V gene sequence: CDR1 LNHDA, CDR2 SQIVND (reference sequence). The V and J ends lost 1 base and 7 bases respectively, with 14 bases between them. Here the CDR3 reads CASSIGPGDANEQFF. In DNA, the CDR3 is TGTGCCAGTAGTATAGGGCCAGGGGATGCGAATGAGCAGTTCTTC.

The V call is TRBV21-1, the J call TRBJ1-5; the table assigns TRBD1, which was not confirmed against the DNA. TRBV21-1 represents a pseudogene. The CDR3 spans 16 residues. CDR3 DNA: TGTGCCAGCACCAAGATAACAGGGAAATGCAATCAGCCCCAGCATTTT. It translates to CASTKITGKCNQPQHF.

This chain connects TRBV5-4 to TRBJ2-2; D perhaps matches TRBD2 (5 bases). Germline V lookup: CDR1 SGHNT, CDR2 YYREEE (reference sequence). The CDR3 is made up of 15 amino acids. Trimming took off 1 base at V and 3 bases at J, with 10 bases between the two ends. The CDR3 loop reads CASSLPSGDTGELFF. CDR3 coding DNA: TGTGCCAGCAGCTTGCCCAGCGGTGACACCGGGGAGCTGTTTTTT.

The chain uses TRBV14 and TRBJ1-1; D is unclear. Trimming took 4 bases from V and 0 from J, leaving 6 bases between them. Germline V gene data show CDR1 as SGHDN and CDR2 as FVKESK. This CDR3 region has 13 residues. For the CDR3, the DNA is TGTGCCAGCAGCCCAAATCTGAACACTGAAGCTTTCTTT. Translating it yields CASSPNLNTEAFF. Drawing the rest from reference TRBV14 and TRBJ1-1, the complete variable domain is EAGVTQFPSHSVIEKGQTVTLRCDPISGHDNLYWYRRVMGKEIKFLLHFVKESKQDESGMPNNRFLAERTGGTYSTLKVQPAELEDSGVYFCASSPNLNTEAFFGQGTRLTVV.

CDR3 sequence reads: CASSAPGTRNTGELFF. As DNA, the CDR3 is TGTGCCAGTAGCGCACCCGGGACCAGGAACACCGGGGAGCTGTTTTTT. This chain links TRBV19 with TRBJ2-2, with D perhaps matching TRBD1 or TRBD2 (5 bases each). With 6 bases removed from V and 1 base from J, the gap between germline ends came to 15 bases. The germline CDR1 and CDR2 sequences are LNHDA and SQIVND (reference sequence). CDR3 size: 16 residues.

The chain recombines TRBV5-1 with TRBJ1-2; D gene ambiguous. Germline loops: CDR1 SGHRS, CDR2 YFSETQ. The CDR3 runs 13 residues. The V and J ends lost 4 bases and 8 bases respectively, with 15 bases between them. The CDR3 bases are TGCGCCAGCAGCCGGCCGGACCCAGGAGGCTACACCTTC. Its translation: CASSRPDPGGYTF.

The chain carries TRBV7-3 and TRBJ2-1; 10 nucleotides agree with TRBD1. Germline trimming cut 1 base from V and 1 base from J; bases unmatched to any gene: 1. The CDR3 extends over 16 amino acids. The V gene's germline CDR1 is SGHTA and CDR2 FQGTGA. The chain's CDR3 is CASSLKDRGSYNEQFF. In DNA, the CDR3 is TGTGCCAGCAGCTTAAAGGACAGGGGGTCCTACAATGAGCAGTTCTTC.

V and J are TRBV6-1 and TRBJ2-7; 15 nucleotides line up with TRBD2. Germline V gene data show CDR1 as MNHNS and CDR2 as SASEGT. This CDR3 has 15 residues. Trimming at V came to 3 bases and at J to 4 bases, leaving 1 base not matched to a gene. CDR3 region: CASSDGTSGRYEQYF. The CDR3 DNA follows: TGTGCCAGCAGTGACGGGACTAGCGGGAGGTACGAGCAGTACTTC.

This chain uses TRBV2 with TRBJ2-3; the match to TRBD2 covers 11 bases. Germline-derived CDR1 and CDR2 are SNHLY and FYNNEI. The trim removed 5 bases at V and 4 bases at J, leaving 8 bases unmatched. This CDR3 is built from 16 residues. The CDR3 is CASSTSGSRRADTQYF. The CDR3 DNA reads as TGTGCCAGCAGTACTAGCGGGAGCAGGCGGGCAGATACGCAGTATTTT. The complete variable domain, with remaining parts taken from reference TRBV2 and TRBJ2-3, reads EPEVTQTPSHQVTQMGQEVILRCVPISNHLYFYWYRQILGQKVEFLVSFYNNEISEKSEIFDDQFSVERPDGSNFTLKIRSTKLEDSAMYFCASSTSGSRRADTQYFGPGTRLTVL.

The CDR3 coding sequence is TGTGCCAGCAGTTACCCGTTACAGGGGAGGGTCGAGCAGTACTTC. It encodes CASSYPLQGRVEQYF. The chain has TRBV6-5 and TRBJ2-7, with D perhaps given as TRBD1 or TRBD2 (7 bases each). The length of the CDR3 is 15 residues. The germline V gene has CDR1 MNHEY and CDR2 SVGAGI. Between the trimmed V and J ends, which lost 2 bases and 6 bases, there was a span of 17 bases.

The chain joins TRBV6-5 to TRBJ2-3; the D call may be TRBD1 or TRBD2 (5 bases each). The CDR3 is 11 residues long. V lost 6 bases, J lost 8 bases, and 9 bases lay in between. Germline CDR1 is MNHEY and CDR2 is SVGAGI. CDR3 bases: TGTGCCAGCAGCGGGGCGGGTACGCAGTATTTT. Protein sequence: CASSGAGTQYF.

The table lists this clone with a count of one. The chain has TRBV5-1 and TRBJ2-4; TRBD2 might be the D (5 bases). This CDR3 has 16 residues. V shed 2 bases and J shed 0 bases, with 12 bases lying between them. The germline V gene has CDR1 SGHRS and CDR2 YFSETQ. CDR3 region: CASSFGVRVAKNIQYF. CDR3 nucleotide sequence: TGCGCCAGCAGCTTCGGGGTACGGGTAGCCAAAAACATTCAGTACTTC.

The rearrangement uses TRBV7-2 and TRBJ2-7; TRBD2 matches at 13 bases. Germline loops: CDR1 SGHTA, CDR2 FQGNSA. CDR3 length: 15 residues. Unmatched junction bases numbered 2, after V lost 5 bases and J lost 1 base. The CDR3 DNA reads TGTGCCAGCAGCCTGGGACTAGCGGGGTCCTACGAGCAGTACTTC. Its translation is CASSLGLAGSYEQYF.

The chain joins TRBV13 to TRBJ2-1; 8 nucleotides agree with TRBD2. The junction had 16 bases not matched to a gene; V was cut back by 5 bases and J by 7 bases. Germline-derived CDR1 and CDR2 are PRHDT and FYEKMQ (reference sequence). CDR3 size: 17 residues. The CDR3 region is CASSARHLAGSLNEQFF. CDR3 nucleotides: TGTGCCAGCAGCGCCCGACATTTAGCGGGGAGTTTAAATGAGCAGTTCTTC.

The chain is built from TRBV14 and TRBJ2-3; no clear D. Germline V gives CDR1 SGHDN, CDR2 FVKESK. Trimming pared 1 base from V and 8 bases from J, leaving 16 bases between. The CDR3 is 15 amino acids. The CDR3 region is CASSQAVAGTGTQYF. In DNA, the CDR3 is TGTGCCAGCAGCCAAGCTGTGGCCGGAACGGGTACGCAGTATTTT.

The V gene is TRBV5-4, the J gene TRBJ1-3; 10 bases map to TRBD1. This CDR3 spans 16 amino acids. V dropped 2 bases and J dropped 2; count of bases not matched to a gene: 4. The V gene's germline CDR1 is SGHNT and CDR2 YYREEE (reference sequence). The CDR3 DNA reads as TGTGCCAGCAGCTTCCGGGACAGGGGAGCTGGAAACACCATATATTTT. It encodes CASSFRDRGAGNTIYF.

This clone occurred a few times. The V call is TRBV2, the J call TRBJ2-7; TRBD2 matches 14 bases. The CDR3 is made up of 15 amino acids. V gave up 4 bases and J gave up 7 bases; unmatched junction bases: 6. The germline V gene encodes CDR1 SNHLY and CDR2 FYNNEI. CDR3 residues: CASSAGTSGRLEQYF. CDR3 nucleotide sequence: TGTGCCAGCAGTGCCGGGACTAGCGGGAGACTTGAGCAGTACTTC. The full variable domain, in which reference TRBV2 and TRBJ2-7 provide the parts outside the CDR3, is EPEVTQTPSHQVTQMGQEVILRCVPISNHLYFYWYRQILGQKVEFLVSFYNNEISEKSEIFDDQFSVERPDGSNFTLKIRSTKLEDSAMYFCASSAGTSGRLEQYFGPGTRLTVT.

This chain joins TRBV5-1 and TRBJ2-3; 8 bases are shared with TRBD2. V shed 0 bases, J shed 4 bases, and the junction held 1 base outside the gene matches. The CDR3 is made up of 14 amino acids. Germline V gene data show CDR1 as SGHRS and CDR2 as YFSETQ. CDR3 sequence (DNA): TGCGCCAGCAGCTTGGACGGGGGGGCAGATACGCAGTATTTT. This encodes CASSLDGGADTQYF.

This chain uses TRBV7-3 with TRBJ2-3; D ambiguous. Trimming took 5 bases from V and 3 from J, leaving 6 bases between them. Per the germline V gene, CDR1 is SGHTA and CDR2 is FQGTGA. The CDR3 runs to 12 residues. For the CDR3, the DNA is TGTGCCAGCAGCCCCAGTACAGATACGCAGTATTTT. It codes for CASSPSTDTQYF.

This sequence joins TRBV13 and TRBJ2-2; D uncertain. The length of the CDR3 is 12 residues. Germline CDR1 and CDR2: PRHDT and FYEKMQ (reference sequence). Trimming removed 0 bases at V and 4 bases at J, with 0 bases between. CDR3 DNA sequence: TGTGCCAGCAGCTTAGGCACCGGGGAGCTGTTTTTT. Translated, it gives CASSLGTGELFF.

The chain recombines TRBV2 with TRBJ1-2, with D possibly TRBD1 on 6 matching bases. V shed 4 bases and J shed 0 bases, with 12 bases lying between them. Germline V gene lookup returns CDR1 SNHLY and CDR2 FYNNEI. The CDR3 sequence is 15 residues long. The CDR3 sequence is CASSGVQGPNYGYTF. CDR3 nucleotides: TGTGCCAGCAGTGGGGTTCAGGGGCCTAACTATGGCTACACCTTC.

This clone is a singleton in its sample. The rearrangement links TRBV5-1 to TRBJ2-7, with TRBD2 identical over 7 bases. The germline CDR1 and CDR2 sequences are SGHRS and YFSETQ. The junction had 5 bases not matched to a gene; V was cut back by 2 bases and J by 0 bases. The CDR3 is 15 residues long. The CDR3 DNA reads TGCGCCAGCAGCTTAGTTACTAGCGTCTCCTACGAGCAGTACTTC. This translates into CASSLVTSVSYEQYF.

V is TRBV7-8 and J is TRBJ1-1; perhaps TRBD1 as D (5 bases). The length of the CDR3 is 14 residues. The ends were cut back, 7 bases at V and 1 base at J, with 13 bases in the middle. CDR1 is SGHVS and CDR2 is FQNEAQ in the germline V gene. In nucleotides, the CDR3 is TGTGCCAGCATCCGAGCCGGGGGGAACACTGAAGCTTTCTTT. Protein product: CASIRAGGNTEAFF.

The genes are TRBV11-2 and TRBJ1-1; 7 positions agree with TRBD1. Unmatched junction bases numbered 3, after V lost 4 bases and J lost 1 base. Germline loops: CDR1 SGHAT, CDR2 FQNNGV. The CDR3 runs to 14 residues. The CDR3 DNA is TGTGCCAGCAGCTGGGGGACAGAGAACACTGAAGCTTTCTTT. Residues: CASSWGTENTEAFF.